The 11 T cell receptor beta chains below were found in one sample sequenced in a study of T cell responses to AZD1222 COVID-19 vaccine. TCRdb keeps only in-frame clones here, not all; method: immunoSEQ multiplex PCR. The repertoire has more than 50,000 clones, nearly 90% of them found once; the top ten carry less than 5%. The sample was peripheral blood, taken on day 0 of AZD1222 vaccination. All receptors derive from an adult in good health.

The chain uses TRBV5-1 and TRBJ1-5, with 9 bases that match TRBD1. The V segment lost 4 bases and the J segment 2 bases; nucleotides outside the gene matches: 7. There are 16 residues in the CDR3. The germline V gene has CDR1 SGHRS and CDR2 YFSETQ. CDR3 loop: CASSPTGGGGNQPQHF. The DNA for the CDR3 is TGCGCCAGCAGCCCTACAGGGGGCGGAGGCAATCAGCCCCAGCATTTT.

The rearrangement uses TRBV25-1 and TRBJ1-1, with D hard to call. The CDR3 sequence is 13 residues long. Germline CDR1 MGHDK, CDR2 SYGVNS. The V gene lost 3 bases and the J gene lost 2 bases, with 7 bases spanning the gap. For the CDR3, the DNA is TGTGCCAGCAGTGAGAACACTAACACTGAAGCTTTCTTT. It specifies CASSENTNTEAFF.

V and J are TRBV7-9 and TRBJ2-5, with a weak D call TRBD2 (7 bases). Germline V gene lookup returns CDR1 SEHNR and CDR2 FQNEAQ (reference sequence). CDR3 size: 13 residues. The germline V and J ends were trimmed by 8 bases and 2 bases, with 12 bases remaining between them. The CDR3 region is CASRGGAQETQYF. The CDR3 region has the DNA TGTGCCAGCCGTGGGGGGGCACAAGAGACCCAGTACTTC.

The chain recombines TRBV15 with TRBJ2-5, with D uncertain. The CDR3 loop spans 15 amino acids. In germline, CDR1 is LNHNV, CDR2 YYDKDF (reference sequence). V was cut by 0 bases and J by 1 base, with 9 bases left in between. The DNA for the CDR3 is TGTGCCACCAGCAGAGATCAAACGCCCCAAGAGACCCAGTACTTC. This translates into CATSRDQTPQETQYF.

Here the CDR3 DNA reads TGTGCCAGCAGTGAATTGGAGGAGTCGGGGGACACCATATATTTT. Protein sequence: CASSELEESGDTIYF. The chain is built from TRBV25-1 and TRBJ1-3; the D gene is possibly TRBD1 (5 bases). The CDR3 is made up of 15 amino acids. The germline V gene has CDR1 MGHDK and CDR2 SYGVNS. V was cut by 1 base and J by 8 bases, with 15 bases left in between.

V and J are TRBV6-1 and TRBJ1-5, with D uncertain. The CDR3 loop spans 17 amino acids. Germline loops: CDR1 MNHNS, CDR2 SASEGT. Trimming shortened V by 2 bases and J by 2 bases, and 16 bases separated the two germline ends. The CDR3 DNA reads TGTGCCAGCAGTGAATTGGGAGGGCCAGCGGGCAATCAGCCCCAGCATTTT. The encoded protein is CASSELGGPAGNQPQHF.

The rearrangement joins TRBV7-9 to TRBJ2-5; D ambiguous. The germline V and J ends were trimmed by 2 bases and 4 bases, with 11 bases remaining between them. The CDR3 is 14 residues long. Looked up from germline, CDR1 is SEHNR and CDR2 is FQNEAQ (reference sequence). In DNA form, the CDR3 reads TGTGCCAGCAGCTTATTCCTGGATGGAGAGACCCAGTACTTC. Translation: CASSLFLDGETQYF.

CDR3 DNA sequence: TGTGCCAGCAGTTACGATTCAGGGAGGAACTACGAGCAGTACTTC. Its translation: CASSYDSGRNYEQYF. This chain connects TRBV6-5 to TRBJ2-7; perhaps TRBD2 as D (6 bases). Trimming shortened V by 2 bases and J by 3 bases, and 14 bases separated the two germline ends. The CDR3 runs to 15 residues. Germline CDR1 and CDR2: MNHEY and SVGAGI.

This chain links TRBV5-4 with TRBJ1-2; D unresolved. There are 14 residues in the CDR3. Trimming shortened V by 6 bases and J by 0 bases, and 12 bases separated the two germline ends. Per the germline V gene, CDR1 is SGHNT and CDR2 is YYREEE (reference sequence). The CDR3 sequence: CASTRTVSNYGYTF. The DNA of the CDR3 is TGTGCCAGCACCAGGACTGTATCTAACTATGGCTACACCTTC.

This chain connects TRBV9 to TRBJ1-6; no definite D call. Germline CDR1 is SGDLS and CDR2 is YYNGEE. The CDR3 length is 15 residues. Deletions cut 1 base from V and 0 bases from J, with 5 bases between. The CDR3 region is CASSVTYSYNSPLHF. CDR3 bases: TGTGCCAGCAGCGTAACTTACTCCTATAATTCACCCCTCCACTTT.

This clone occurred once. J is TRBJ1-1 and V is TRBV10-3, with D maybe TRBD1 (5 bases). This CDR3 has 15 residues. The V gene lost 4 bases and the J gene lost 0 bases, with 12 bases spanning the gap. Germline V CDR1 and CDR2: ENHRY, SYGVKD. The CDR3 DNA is TGTGCCATCAGTGGAGGGGAGACCATGAACACTGAAGCTTTCTTT. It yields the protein CAISGGETMNTEAFF.